The 9 T cell receptor beta chains listed next were all sequenced from one sample in a study of T cells in Graves' hyperthyroidism and ophthalmopathy. RNA transcripts served as the template for amplifying TCR beta CDR3 regions. TCR CDR3 underwent first-round RT-PCR with the HTBI primer set. TCRdb called the multiplex PCR reads again in MiXCR, with one record for every CDR3 protein. The sample records around 300,000 distinct CDR3 sequences, about 20% being singletons. Material: blood. The receptors stem from a man aged 25-45 years with Graves' ophthalmopathy.

This clonotype was seen a handful of times. The J gene is TRBJ2-1, the V gene TRBV15; 11 nucleotides align to TRBD2. The CDR3 has 14 amino acids. CDR1 LNHNV and CDR2 YYDKDF come from the germline V gene (reference sequence). With 1 base clipped from V and 9 bases from J, the junction kept 2 bases outside the gene matches. The CDR3, as DNA: TGTGCCACCAGCAGAGGCGGACTAGCGGGTGAGCAGTTCTTC. It encodes CATSRGGLAGEQFF. The variable domain in full, with the rest retrieved from reference TRBV15 and TRBJ2-1, is DAMVIQNPRYQVTQFGKPVTLSCSQTLNHNVMYWYQQKSSQAPKLLFHYYDKDFNNEADTPDNFQSRRPNTSFCFLDIRSPGLGDTAMYLCATSRGGLAGEQFFGPGTRLTVL.

This clonotype was counted many times. The chain uses TRBV11-3 and TRBJ2-7, with D unclear. Looked up from germline, CDR1 is SGHNT and CDR2 is YENEEA. The CDR3 is made up of 13 amino acids. Trimming removed 1 base from V and 5 bases from J, with 9 bases in between. CDR3: CASSLGEVDEQYF. DNA for the CDR3: TGTGCCAGCAGCTTAGGTGAGGTCGACGAGCAGTACTTC.

The CDR3 spells CASSPGQGVGDEQFF. In nucleotides, the CDR3 is TGTGCCAGCTCACCGGGACAGGGGGTAGGTGATGAGCAGTTCTTC. The chain joins TRBV18 to TRBJ2-1; the match to TRBD1 covers 11 bases. The CDR3 length is 15 residues. The trim removed 3 bases at V and 8 bases at J, leaving 6 bases unmatched. The germline gives CDR1 KGHSH, CDR2 LQKENI. Drawing the rest from reference TRBV18 and TRBJ2-1, the complete variable domain is NAGVMQNPRHLVRRRGQEARLRCSPMKGHSHVYWYRQLPEEGLKFMVYLQKENIIDESGMPKERFSAEFPKEGPSILRIQQVVRGDSAAYFCASSPGQGVGDEQFFGPGTRLTVL.

This clonotype was counted ten times or more. The V call is TRBV11-2, the J call TRBJ1-1; D is unclear. Between the trimmed V and J ends, which lost 6 bases and 6 bases, there was a span of 17 bases. The germline gives CDR1 SGHAT, CDR2 FQNNGV. The CDR3 length is 14 residues. This chain's CDR3 is CASSPSGVRAEAFF. The CDR3 nucleotides are TGTGCCAGCAGTCCCAGCGGGGTGAGGGCTGAAGCTTTCTTT.

This clonotype was seen only a few times. The V call is TRBV6-1, the J call TRBJ2-7, with 10 bases matching TRBD1. Germline-derived CDR1 and CDR2 are MNHNS and SASEGT. Trimming removed 7 bases from V and 0 bases from J; junction bases left unmatched: 6. This CDR3 has 15 residues. CDR3 region: CASTSGTGASYEQYF. The CDR3 DNA reads TGTGCCAGCACCTCCGGGACAGGGGCCTCCTACGAGCAGTACTTC.

The table lists this clonotype with a few counts. The chain joins TRBV5-5 to TRBJ1-1, with unresolved D. The CDR3 consists of 14 residues. Germline CDR1 SGHKS, CDR2 YYEKEE (reference sequence). V was trimmed by 0 bases and J by 3 bases, leaving 9 bases between them. CDR3 in DNA: TGTGCCAGCAGCTTGGGGGCTCTGGACACTGAAGCTTTCTTT. It yields the protein CASSLGALDTEAFF.

This clonotype was counted only a few times. The chain couples TRBV27 to TRBJ1-1; perhaps TRBD1 as D (5 bases). The germline CDR1 and CDR2 sequences are MNHEY and SMNVEV (reference sequence). The CDR3 contains 16 residues. V was cut by 1 base and J by 4 bases, with 16 bases left in between. The CDR3 DNA sequence: TGTGCCAGCAGTTTATACGGCAGGGCATCGGGCACTGAAGCTTTCTTT. It yields the protein CASSLYGRASGTEAFF.

Comments on this clonotype: The junction shows a germline mismatch at one end, possibly a read error. This sequence joins TRBV2 and TRBJ2-6; D may be TRBD1 or TRBD2 (5 bases each). The V gene's germline CDR1 is SNHLY and CDR2 FYNNEI. The CDR3 is 14 residues long. Here the CDR3 reads CASSETAGANALTF. DNA of the CDR3: TGTGCCAGCAGTGAGACAGCCGGGGCCAACGCCCTGACTTTC.

This clonotype has a count of ten or more. CDR3 region: CASSQGPLTMNEQFF. CDR3 sequence (DNA): TGTGCCAGCAGCCAGGGACCCCTGACGATGAATGAGCAGTTCTTC. The chain has TRBV28 and TRBJ2-1; TRBD1 or TRBD2 may be the D gene (5 bases each). This CDR3 has 15 residues. Trimming pared 6 bases from V and 7 bases from J, leaving 19 bases between. The germline V gene has CDR1 MDHEN and CDR2 SYDVKM.